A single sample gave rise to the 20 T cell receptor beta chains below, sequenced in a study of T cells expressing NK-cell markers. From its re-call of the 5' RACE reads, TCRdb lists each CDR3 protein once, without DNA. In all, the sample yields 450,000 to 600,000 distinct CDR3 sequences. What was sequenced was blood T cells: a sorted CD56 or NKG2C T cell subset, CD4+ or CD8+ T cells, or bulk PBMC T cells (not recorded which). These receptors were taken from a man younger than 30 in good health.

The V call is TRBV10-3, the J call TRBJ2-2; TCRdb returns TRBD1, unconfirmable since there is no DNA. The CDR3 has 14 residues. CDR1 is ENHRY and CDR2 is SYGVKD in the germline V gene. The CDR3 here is CAISQQGDTGELFF.

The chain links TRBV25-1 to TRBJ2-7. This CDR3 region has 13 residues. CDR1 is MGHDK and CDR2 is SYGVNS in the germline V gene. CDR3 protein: CASSERSLKEQYF.

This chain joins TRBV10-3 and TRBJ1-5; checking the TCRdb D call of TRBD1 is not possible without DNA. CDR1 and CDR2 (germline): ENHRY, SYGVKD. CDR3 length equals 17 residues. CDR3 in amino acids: CAISEYGGTGNNQPQHF.

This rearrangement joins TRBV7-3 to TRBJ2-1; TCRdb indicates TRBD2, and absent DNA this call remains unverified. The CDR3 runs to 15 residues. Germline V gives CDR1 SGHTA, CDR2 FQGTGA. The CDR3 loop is CASSLNRLSAGEQFF.

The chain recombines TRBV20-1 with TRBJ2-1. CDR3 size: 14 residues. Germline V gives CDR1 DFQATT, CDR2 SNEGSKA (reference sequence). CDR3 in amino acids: CSARDLGTFGEQFF.

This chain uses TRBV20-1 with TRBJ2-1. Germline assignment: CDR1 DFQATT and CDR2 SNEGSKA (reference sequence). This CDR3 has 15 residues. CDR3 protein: CSAIPAGAAYNEQFF.

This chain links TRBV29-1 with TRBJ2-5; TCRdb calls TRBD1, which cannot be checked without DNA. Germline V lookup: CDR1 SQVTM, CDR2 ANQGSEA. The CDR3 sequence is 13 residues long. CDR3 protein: CSVAPQGSETQYF. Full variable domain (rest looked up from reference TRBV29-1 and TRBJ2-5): SAVISQKPSRDICQRGTSLTIQCQVDSQVTMMFWYRQQPGQSLTLIATANQGSEATYESGFVIDKFPISRPNLTFSTLTVSNMSPEDSSIYLCSVAPQGSETQYFGPGTRLLVL.

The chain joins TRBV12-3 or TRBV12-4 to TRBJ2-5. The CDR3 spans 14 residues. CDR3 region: CASSFRSIGETQYF.

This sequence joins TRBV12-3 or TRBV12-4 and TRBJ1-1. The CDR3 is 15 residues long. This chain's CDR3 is CASSPTVRGVTEAFF.

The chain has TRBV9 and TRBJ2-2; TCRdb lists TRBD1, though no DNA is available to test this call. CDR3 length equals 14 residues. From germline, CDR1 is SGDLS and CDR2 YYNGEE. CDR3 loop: CASSPKTGAGELFF.

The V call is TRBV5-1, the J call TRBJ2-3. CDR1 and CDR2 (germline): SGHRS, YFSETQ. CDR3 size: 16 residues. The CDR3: CASSFGRLTSTDTQYF.

The CDR3 spells CASSETGTLTEAFF. V usage is TRBV25-1 and J usage is TRBJ1-1; there is no DNA to check the TCRdb D call of TRBD1. The CDR3 is 14 residues long. Germline loops: CDR1 MGHDK, CDR2 SYGVNS.

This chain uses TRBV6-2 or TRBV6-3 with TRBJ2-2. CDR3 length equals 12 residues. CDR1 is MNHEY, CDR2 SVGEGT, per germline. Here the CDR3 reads CASTITAGELFF.

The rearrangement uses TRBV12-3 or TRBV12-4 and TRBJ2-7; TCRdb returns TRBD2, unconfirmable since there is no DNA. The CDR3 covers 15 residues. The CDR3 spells CASSSGGGRAIEQYF.

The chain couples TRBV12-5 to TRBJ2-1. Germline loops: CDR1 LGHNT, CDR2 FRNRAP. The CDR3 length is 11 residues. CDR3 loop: CASGLLDEQFF. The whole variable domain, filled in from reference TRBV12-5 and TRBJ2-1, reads DARVTQTPRHKVTEMGQEVTMRCQPILGHNTVFWYRQTMMQGLELLAYFRNRAPLDDSGMPKDRFSAEMPDATLATLKIQPSEPRDSAVYFCASGLLDEQFFGPGTRLTVL.

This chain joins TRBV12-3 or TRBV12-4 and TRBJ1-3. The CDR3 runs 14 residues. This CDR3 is CASSLVSSGNTIYF.

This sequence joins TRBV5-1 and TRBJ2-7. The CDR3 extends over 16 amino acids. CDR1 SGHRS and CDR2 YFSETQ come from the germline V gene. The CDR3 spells CASSLVGWSESYEQYF.

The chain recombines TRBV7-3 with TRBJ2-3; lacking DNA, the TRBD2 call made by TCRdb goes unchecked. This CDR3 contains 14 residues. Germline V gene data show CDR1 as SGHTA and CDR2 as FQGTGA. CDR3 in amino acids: CASSHGTAPDTQYF.

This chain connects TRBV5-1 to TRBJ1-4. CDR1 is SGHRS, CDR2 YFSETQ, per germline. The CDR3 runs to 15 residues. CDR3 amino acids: CASSLESSNNEKLFF. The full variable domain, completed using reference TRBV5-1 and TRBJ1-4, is KAGVTQTPRYLIKTRGQQVTLSCSPISGHRSVSWYQQTPGQGLQFLFEYFSETQRNKGNFPGRFSGRQFSNSRSEMNVSTLELGDSALYLCASSLESSNNEKLFFGSGTQLSVL.

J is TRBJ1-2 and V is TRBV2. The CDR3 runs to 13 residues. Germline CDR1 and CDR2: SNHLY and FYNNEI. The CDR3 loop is CASSSGTTGGYTF.